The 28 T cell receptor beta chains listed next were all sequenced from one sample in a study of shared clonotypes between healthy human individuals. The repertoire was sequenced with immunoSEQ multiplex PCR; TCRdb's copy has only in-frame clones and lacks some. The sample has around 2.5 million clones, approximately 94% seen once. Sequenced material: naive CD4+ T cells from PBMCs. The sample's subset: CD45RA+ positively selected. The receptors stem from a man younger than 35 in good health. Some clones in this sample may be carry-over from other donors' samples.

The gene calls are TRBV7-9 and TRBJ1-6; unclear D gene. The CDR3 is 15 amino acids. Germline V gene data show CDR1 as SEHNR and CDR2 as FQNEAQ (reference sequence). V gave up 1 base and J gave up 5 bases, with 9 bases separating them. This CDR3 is CASSLDGINNSPLHF. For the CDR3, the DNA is TGTGCCAGCAGCTTAGATGGGATCAATAATTCACCCCTCCACTTT.

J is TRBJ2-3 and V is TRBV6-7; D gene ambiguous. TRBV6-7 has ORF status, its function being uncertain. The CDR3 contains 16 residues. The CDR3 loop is CDSMGYFGWDTDTQYF. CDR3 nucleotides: TGTGATTCAATGGGTTATTTTGGCTGGGACACAGATACGCAGTATTTT.

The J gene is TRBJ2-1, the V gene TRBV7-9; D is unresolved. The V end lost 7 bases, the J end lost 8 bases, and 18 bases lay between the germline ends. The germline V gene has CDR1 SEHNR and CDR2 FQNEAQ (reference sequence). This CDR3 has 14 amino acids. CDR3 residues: CASNPRFVSDEQFF. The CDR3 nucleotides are TGTGCCAGCAACCCCCGTTTTGTATCAGATGAGCAGTTCTTC.

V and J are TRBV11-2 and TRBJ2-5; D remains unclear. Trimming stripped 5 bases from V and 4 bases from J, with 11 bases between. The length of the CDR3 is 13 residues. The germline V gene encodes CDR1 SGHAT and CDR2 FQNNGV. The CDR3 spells CASSPDRRETQYF. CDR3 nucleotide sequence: TGTGCCAGCAGCCCGGACCGTCGAGAGACCCAGTACTTC.

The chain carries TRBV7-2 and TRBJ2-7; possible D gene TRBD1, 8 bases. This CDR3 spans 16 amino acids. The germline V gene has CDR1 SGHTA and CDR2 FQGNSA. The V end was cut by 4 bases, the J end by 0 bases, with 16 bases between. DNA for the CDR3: TGTGCCAGCAGCTCCAGGGGGGGACAGGCCTCCTACGAGCAGTACTTC. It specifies CASSSRGGQASYEQYF.

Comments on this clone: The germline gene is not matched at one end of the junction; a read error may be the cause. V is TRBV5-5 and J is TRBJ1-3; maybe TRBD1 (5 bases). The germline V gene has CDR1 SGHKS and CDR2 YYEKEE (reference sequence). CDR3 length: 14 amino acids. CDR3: CAGSSGTLGDTIYF. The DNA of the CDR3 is TGTGCCGGCAGCTCCGGGACTCTCGGGGACACCATATATTTT.

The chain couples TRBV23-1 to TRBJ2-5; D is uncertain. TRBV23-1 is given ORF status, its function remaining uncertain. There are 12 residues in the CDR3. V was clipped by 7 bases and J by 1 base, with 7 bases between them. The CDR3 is CASIGLQETQYF. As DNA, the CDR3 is TGCGCCAGCATAGGGCTCCAAGAGACCCAGTACTTC.

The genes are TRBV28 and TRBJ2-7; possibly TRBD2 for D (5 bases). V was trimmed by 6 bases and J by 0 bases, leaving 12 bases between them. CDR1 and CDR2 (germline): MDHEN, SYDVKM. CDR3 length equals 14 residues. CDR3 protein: CASSPGLTSYEQYF. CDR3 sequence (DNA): TGTGCCAGCAGCCCTGGACTTACCTCCTACGAGCAGTACTTC. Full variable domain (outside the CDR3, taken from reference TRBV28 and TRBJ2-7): DVKVTQSSRYLVKRTGEKVFLECVQDMDHENMFWYRQDPGLGLRLIYFSYDVKMKEKGDIPEGYSVSREKKERFSLILESASTNQTSMYLCASSPGLTSYEQYFGPGTRLTVT.

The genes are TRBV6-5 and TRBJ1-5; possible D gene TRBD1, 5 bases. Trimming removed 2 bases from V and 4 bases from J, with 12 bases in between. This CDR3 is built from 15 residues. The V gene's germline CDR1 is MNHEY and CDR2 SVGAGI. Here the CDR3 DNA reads TGTGCCAGCAGTTACCCCGGACACTTAAATCAGCCCCAGCATTTT. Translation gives CASSYPGHLNQPQHF.

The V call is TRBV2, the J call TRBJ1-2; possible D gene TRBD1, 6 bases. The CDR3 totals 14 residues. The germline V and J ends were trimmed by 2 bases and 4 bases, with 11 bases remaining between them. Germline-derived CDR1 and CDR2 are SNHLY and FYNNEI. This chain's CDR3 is CASSEQGGGYGYTF. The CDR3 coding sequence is TGTGCCAGCAGTGAACAGGGAGGGGGCTATGGCTACACCTTC.

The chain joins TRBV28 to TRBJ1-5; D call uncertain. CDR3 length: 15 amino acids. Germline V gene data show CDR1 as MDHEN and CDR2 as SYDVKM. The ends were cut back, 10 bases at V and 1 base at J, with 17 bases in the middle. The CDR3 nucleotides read TGTGCCACCCTCAAACCAGGAGGGAGCAATCAGCCCCAGCATTTT. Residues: CATLKPGGSNQPQHF. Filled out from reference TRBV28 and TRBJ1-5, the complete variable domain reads DVKVTQSSRYLVKRTGEKVFLECVQDMDHENMFWYRQDPGLGLRLIYFSYDVKMKEKGDIPEGYSVSREKKERFSLILESASTNQTSMYLCATLKPGGSNQPQHFGDGTRLSIL.

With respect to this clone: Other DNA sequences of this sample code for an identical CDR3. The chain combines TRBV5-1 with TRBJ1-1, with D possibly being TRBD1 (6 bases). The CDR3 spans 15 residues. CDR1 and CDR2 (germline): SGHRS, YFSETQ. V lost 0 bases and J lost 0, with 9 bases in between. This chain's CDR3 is CASSLAGGMNTEAFF. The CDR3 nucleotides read TGCGCCAGCAGCTTGGCCGGGGGCATGAACACTGAAGCTTTCTTT.

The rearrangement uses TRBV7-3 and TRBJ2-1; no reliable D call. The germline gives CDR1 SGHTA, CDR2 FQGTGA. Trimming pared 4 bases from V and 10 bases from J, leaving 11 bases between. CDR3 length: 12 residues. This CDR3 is CASSSRTGEQFF. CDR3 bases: TGTGCCAGCAGCTCTAGGACGGGCGAGCAGTTCTTC.

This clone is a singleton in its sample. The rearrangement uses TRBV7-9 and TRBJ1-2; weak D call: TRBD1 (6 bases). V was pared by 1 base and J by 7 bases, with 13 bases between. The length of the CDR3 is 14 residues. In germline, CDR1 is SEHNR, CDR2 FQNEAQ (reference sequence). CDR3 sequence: CASSLEGGRGGYTF. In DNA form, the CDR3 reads TGTGCCAGCAGCTTAGAAGGGGGGCGCGGTGGCTACACCTTC.

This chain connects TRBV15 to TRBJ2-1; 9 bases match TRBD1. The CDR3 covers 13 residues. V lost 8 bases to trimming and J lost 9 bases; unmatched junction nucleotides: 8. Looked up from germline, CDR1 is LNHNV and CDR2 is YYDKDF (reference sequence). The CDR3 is CATAGQGQSEQFF. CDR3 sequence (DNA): TGTGCCACCGCGGGACAGGGTCAGAGTGAGCAGTTCTTC.

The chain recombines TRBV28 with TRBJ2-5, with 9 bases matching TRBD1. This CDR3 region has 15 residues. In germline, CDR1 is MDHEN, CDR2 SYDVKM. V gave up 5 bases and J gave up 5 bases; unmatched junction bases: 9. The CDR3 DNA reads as TGTGCCAGCAGTATCAACAGGGGGCGAGCTGAGACCCAGTACTTC. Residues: CASSINRGRAETQYF.

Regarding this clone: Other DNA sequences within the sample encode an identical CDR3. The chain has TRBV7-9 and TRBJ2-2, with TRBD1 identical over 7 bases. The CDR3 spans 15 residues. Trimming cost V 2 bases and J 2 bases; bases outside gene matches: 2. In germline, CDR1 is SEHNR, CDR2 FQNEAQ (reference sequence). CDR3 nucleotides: TGTGCCAGCAGCTTACGGACAGGCAACACCGGGGAGCTGTTTTTT. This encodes CASSLRTGNTGELFF.

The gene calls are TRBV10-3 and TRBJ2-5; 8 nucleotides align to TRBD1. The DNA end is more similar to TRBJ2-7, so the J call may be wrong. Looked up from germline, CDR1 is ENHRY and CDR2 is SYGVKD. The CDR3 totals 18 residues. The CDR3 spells CAIRPQSGEGTGHYEQYF. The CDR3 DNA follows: TGTGCCATCAGACCCCAATCGGGAGAAGGGACAGGACACTACGAGCAGTACTTC.

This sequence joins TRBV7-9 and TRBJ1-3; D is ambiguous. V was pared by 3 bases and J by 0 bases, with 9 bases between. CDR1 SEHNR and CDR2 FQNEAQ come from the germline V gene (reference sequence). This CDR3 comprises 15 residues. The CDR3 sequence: CASSLATTSGNTIYF. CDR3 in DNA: TGTGCCAGCAGCTTGGCGACGACCTCTGGAAACACCATATATTTT.

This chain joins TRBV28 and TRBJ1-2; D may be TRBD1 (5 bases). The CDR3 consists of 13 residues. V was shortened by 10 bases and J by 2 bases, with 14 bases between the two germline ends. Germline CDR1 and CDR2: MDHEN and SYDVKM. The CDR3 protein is CAIKGGGNYGYTF. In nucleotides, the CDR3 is TGTGCCATCAAAGGTGGGGGGAACTATGGCTACACCTTC.

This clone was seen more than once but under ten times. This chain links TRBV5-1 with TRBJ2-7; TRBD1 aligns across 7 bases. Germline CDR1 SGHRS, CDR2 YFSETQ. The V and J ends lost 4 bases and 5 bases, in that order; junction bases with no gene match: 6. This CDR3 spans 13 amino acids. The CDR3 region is CASSRDRGHEQYF. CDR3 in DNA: TGCGCCAGCAGCAGGGACAGAGGCCACGAGCAGTACTTC.

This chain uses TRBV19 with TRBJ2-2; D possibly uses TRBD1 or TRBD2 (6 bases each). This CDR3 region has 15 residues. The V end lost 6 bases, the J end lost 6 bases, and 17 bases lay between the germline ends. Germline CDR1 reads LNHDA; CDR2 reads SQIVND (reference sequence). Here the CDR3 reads CASRAWGRRAGELFF. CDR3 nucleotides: TGTGCCAGTAGGGCCTGGGGGCGGAGGGCCGGGGAGCTGTTTTTT.

The CDR3, as DNA: TGTGCCAGTAGGCCAGGGCGGGCAGGCAATCAGCCCCAGCATTTT. Its translation is CASRPGRAGNQPQHF. V is TRBV19 and J is TRBJ1-5; D might be TRBD1 (5 bases). The germline CDR1 and CDR2 sequences are LNHDA and SQIVND (reference sequence). This CDR3 is built from 15 residues. V was cut by 6 bases and J by 2 bases, with 14 bases left in between.

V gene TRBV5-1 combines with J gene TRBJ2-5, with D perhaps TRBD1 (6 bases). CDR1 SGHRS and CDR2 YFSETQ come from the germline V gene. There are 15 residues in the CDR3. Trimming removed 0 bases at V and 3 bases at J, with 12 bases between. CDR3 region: CASSLVGAGEETQYF. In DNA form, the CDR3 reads TGCGCCAGCAGCTTGGTGGGGGCAGGGGAAGAGACCCAGTACTTC.

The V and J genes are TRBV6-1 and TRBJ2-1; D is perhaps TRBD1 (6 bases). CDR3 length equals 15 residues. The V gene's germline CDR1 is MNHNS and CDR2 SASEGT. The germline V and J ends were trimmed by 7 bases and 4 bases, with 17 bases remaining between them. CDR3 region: CASIGKDRLYNEQFF. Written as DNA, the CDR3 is TGTGCCAGCATTGGAAAGGACAGACTTTACAATGAGCAGTTCTTC.

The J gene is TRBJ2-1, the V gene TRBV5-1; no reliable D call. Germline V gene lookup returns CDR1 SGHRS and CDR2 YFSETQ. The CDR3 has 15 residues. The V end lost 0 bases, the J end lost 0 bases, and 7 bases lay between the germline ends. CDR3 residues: CASSLVQNSYNEQFF. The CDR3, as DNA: TGCGCCAGCAGCTTGGTACAGAACTCCTACAATGAGCAGTTCTTC.

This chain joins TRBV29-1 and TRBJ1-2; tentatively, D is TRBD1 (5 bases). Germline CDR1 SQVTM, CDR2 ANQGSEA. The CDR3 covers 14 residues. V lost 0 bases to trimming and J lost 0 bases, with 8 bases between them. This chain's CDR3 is CSVEDRGTNYGYTF. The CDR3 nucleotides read TGCAGCGTTGAAGATCGGGGCACTAACTATGGCTACACCTTC.

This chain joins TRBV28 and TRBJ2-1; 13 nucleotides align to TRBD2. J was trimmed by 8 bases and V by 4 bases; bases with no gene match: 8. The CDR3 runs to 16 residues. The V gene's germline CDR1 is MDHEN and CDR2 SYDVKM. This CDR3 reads CASSSGTSGKRDEQFF. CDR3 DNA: TGTGCCAGCAGTTCCGGGACTAGCGGGAAGCGTGATGAGCAGTTCTTC.